The rows below give T cell receptor beta chains drawn from one sample of a study of a mutant IDH1 vaccine in newly diagnosed glioma. Their cognate antigens are unknown. Measured with immunoSEQ multiplex PCR; TCRdb has only the in-frame clones, and not every one. The sample has tens of thousands of clones, about 87% seen once. This specimen was PBMCs, taken from a glioma patient whose treatment included an IDH1 peptide vaccine. The receptors derive from a man in his forties with glioma. Both conserved end residues are part of each CDR3. The order of the fields is D gene, V gene, CDR3 length, J gene, CDR3 protein. A D gene is named only where the DNA matches it firmly.

d_gene: NA; v_gene: TRBV4-3; len: 13; j_gene: TRBJ2-7; CDR3aa: CASSGAETYEQYF
d_gene: NA; v_gene: TRBV10-3; len: 17; j_gene: TRBJ2-5; CDR3aa: CAISEASARADLETQYF
d_gene: NA; v_gene: TRBV5-8; len: 13; j_gene: TRBJ2-5; CDR3aa: CASSHPVTETQYF
d_gene: TRBD1; v_gene: TRBV15; len: 14; j_gene: TRBJ1-5; CDR3aa: CATSRGQGVQPQHF
d_gene: TRBD2; v_gene: TRBV19; len: 17; j_gene: TRBJ2-3; CDR3aa: CASSIMVAGPGTDTQYF
d_gene: TRBD1; v_gene: TRBV11-2; len: 16; j_gene: TRBJ2-5; CDR3aa: CASSVGTGGKRETQYF
d_gene: TRBD1; v_gene: TRBV11-2; len: 14; j_gene: TRBJ1-4; CDR3aa: CASSPRTGGEKLFF
d_gene: NA; v_gene: TRBV19; len: 15; j_gene: TRBJ2-2; CDR3aa: CASTSLADYTGELFF
d_gene: NA; v_gene: TRBV5-6; len: 17; j_gene: TRBJ1-5; CDR3aa: CASSYGPRVYSNQPQHF
d_gene: NA; v_gene: TRBV6-5; len: 13; j_gene: TRBJ1-4; CDR3aa: CASGHFRGEKLFF
d_gene: NA; v_gene: TRBV5-4; len: 14; j_gene: TRBJ2-1; CDR3aa: CASSSPNRYNEQFF
d_gene: TRBD1; v_gene: TRBV5-4; len: 14; j_gene: TRBJ1-2; CDR3aa: CASSLVQGNYGYTF
d_gene: TRBD1; v_gene: TRBV9; len: 15; j_gene: TRBJ2-5; CDR3aa: CASSAEGDRQETQYF
d_gene: NA; v_gene: TRBV28; len: 14; j_gene: TRBJ1-1; CDR3aa: CASSPLDRNTEAFF
d_gene: NA; v_gene: TRBV4-2; len: 14; j_gene: TRBJ2-5; CDR3aa: CASSVGTDWQTQYF
d_gene: TRBD2; v_gene: TRBV7-8; len: 14; j_gene: TRBJ2-1; CDR3aa: CASSPGAGYNEQFF
d_gene: NA; v_gene: TRBV27; len: 12; j_gene: TRBJ1-5; CDR3aa: CASSPRGQPQHF
d_gene: TRBD1; v_gene: TRBV9; len: 14; j_gene: TRBJ1-4; CDR3aa: CASSATTGPEKLFF
d_gene: NA; v_gene: TRBV14; len: 14; j_gene: TRBJ2-7; CDR3aa: CASSWGGPSYEQYF
d_gene: TRBD1; v_gene: TRBV28; len: 16; j_gene: TRBJ1-1; CDR3aa: CASSFAQGAYNTEAFF
d_gene: TRBD1; v_gene: TRBV6-5; len: 13; j_gene: TRBJ2-5; CDR3aa: CASSYQGAETQYF
d_gene: NA; v_gene: TRBV6-5; len: 15; j_gene: TRBJ2-7; CDR3aa: CASRLGRSSSYEQYF
d_gene: NA; v_gene: TRBV7-9; len: 14; j_gene: TRBJ1-3; CDR3aa: CASSPDGGGNTIYF
d_gene: TRBD2; v_gene: TRBV6-5; len: 16; j_gene: TRBJ2-1; CDR3aa: CASSYSSLAEDNEQFF
d_gene: TRBD2; v_gene: TRBV13; len: 18; j_gene: TRBJ2-7; CDR3aa: CASSLATTASGDFYEQYF
d_gene: NA; v_gene: TRBV5-1; len: 13; j_gene: TRBJ1-2; CDR3aa: CASSWNTGSGYTF
d_gene: TRBD1; v_gene: TRBV4-1; len: 16; j_gene: TRBJ1-1; CDR3aa: CASSPGQGTLNTEAFF
d_gene: NA; v_gene: TRBV5-1; len: 13; j_gene: TRBJ2-7; CDR3aa: CASRLAQTYEQYF
d_gene: NA; v_gene: TRBV2; len: 13; j_gene: TRBJ2-2; CDR3aa: CASTPGPTGELFF
d_gene: NA; v_gene: TRBV28; len: 14; j_gene: TRBJ2-2; CDR3aa: CAARGRSGTGELFF
d_gene: NA; v_gene: TRBV10-3; len: 10; j_gene: TRBJ1-1; CDR3aa: CADPRTEAFF
d_gene: NA; v_gene: TRBV9; len: 13; j_gene: TRBJ1-4; CDR3aa: CASSAGQYEKLFF
d_gene: NA; v_gene: TRBV6-5; len: 13; j_gene: TRBJ1-5; CDR3aa: CASRGDSNQPQHF
d_gene: NA; v_gene: TRBV19; len: 15; j_gene: TRBJ2-7; CDR3aa: CASSIDAFNTYEQYF
d_gene: NA; v_gene: TRBV25-1; len: 14; j_gene: TRBJ2-7; CDR3aa: CASSERRTSYEQYF
d_gene: TRBD2; v_gene: TRBV11-2; len: 16; j_gene: TRBJ2-2; CDR3aa: CASRGGAGGNTGELFF
d_gene: NA; v_gene: TRBV19; len: 14; j_gene: TRBJ1-3; CDR3aa: CASSISASGNTIYF
d_gene: NA; v_gene: TRBV13; len: 15; j_gene: TRBJ1-1; CDR3aa: CASSNGGRGRTEAFF
d_gene: NA; v_gene: TRBV5-1; len: 12; j_gene: TRBJ2-2; CDR3aa: CASMANTGELFF
d_gene: NA; v_gene: TRBV18; len: 17; j_gene: TRBJ1-2; CDR3aa: CASSQSAPGPTNYGYTF